One T cell receptor beta chain is described in this entry. The antigen is unknown. The data stem from a study of shared clonotypes between healthy human individuals. Study conclusions and caveats: Generation probabilities of non-shared clonotypes were lower (relative to those shared by all four donors). The study found roughly 5% of naive CD4 clonotypes shared across a few donors.

Germline V gives CDR1 SGHRS, CDR2 YFSETQ. The CDR3 loop spans 16 amino acids. After removal of 0 bases from V and 6 bases from J, the junction contained 7 bases not matched to a gene. Assay runs were performed at deep level. Sequencing was performed with immunoSEQ multiplex PCR; in TCRdb, only in-frame clones are kept and a portion is missing. The repertoire includes over a million clones, more than 65% of them detected once, and roughly 1.5% sits in the top ten. The sequencing sample was made of memory CD4+ T cells sorted from blood. The subset was: CD45RA-negative fraction. This TCR came from a man in his late teens or twenties in good health. V and J are TRBV5-1 and TRBJ2-7; 12 bases line up with TRBD1. The CDR3 DNA sequence: TGCGCCAGCAGCTTGGAAGTGAGGGACAGGGGGCCCGAGCAGTACTTC. Protein sequence: CASSLEVRDRGPEQYF.